The entry below gives a single T cell receptor (beta chain) sequence along with its context. This table comes from immunoSEQ multiplex PCR, and its TCRdb copy is limited to in-frame clones, with some not included. This table has about 94,000 clones, approximately 95% appearing once. The CDR3 runs to 14 residues. Trimming shortened V by 3 bases and J by 4 bases, and 12 bases separated the two germline ends. Germline V gives CDR1 MNHEY, CDR2 SMNVEV (reference sequence). The data were obtained in a study of technical replicates of blood from a handful of donors. Sample: T cells isolated from PBMCs. The TCR comes from a human donor in good health. The chain couples TRBV27 to TRBJ1-1, with D perhaps matching TRBD1 (6 bases). The CDR3 region is CASSFNFRGTEAFF. The CDR3 DNA is TGTGCCAGCAGTTTTAATTTCAGGGGCACTGAAGCTTTCTTT.